This T cell receptor beta chain was recorded in a study of blood T cell repertoires in COVID-19. TCRdb keeps only in-frame clones here, not all; method: immunoSEQ multiplex PCR. The sample contains around 310,000 clones, roughly 86% of which appear only once. This CDR3 is 16 amino acids long. Germline CDR1 LNHDA, CDR2 SQIVND (reference sequence). Trimming left V 5 bases short and J 2 bases short, with 16 bases between. The clonotype comes from a woman in her thirties who had recovered from COVID-19. What was sequenced was PBMCs or T cells enriched from blood (not recorded which). The chain joins TRBV19 to TRBJ2-1; possible D gene TRBD2, 6 bases. The CDR3 loop is CASSWASENPYNEQFF. DNA of the CDR3: TGTGCCAGTAGTTGGGCTAGCGAGAACCCCTACAATGAGCAGTTCTTC. The full variable domain, in which reference TRBV19 and TRBJ2-1 provide the parts outside the CDR3, is DGGITQSPKYLFRKEGQNVTLSCEQNLNHDAMYWYRQDPGQGLRLIYYSQIVNDFQKGDIAEGYSVSREKKESFPLTVTSAQKNPTAFYLCASSWASENPYNEQFFGPGTRLTVL.